What follows are 3 T cell receptor beta chains derived from one specimen sequenced in a study of tumor T cells in aggressive B-cell lymphoma. The repertoire was sequenced with immunoSEQ multiplex PCR; TCRdb's copy has only in-frame clones and lacks some. The sample contains fewer than 150 clones, 89% of which appear only once. Sequences were obtained from tumor tissue. The receptors stem from an adult with diffuse large B cell lymphoma.

The chain is built from TRBV5-1 and TRBJ1-1, with D possibly being TRBD1 (6 bases). Per germline, CDR1 SGHRS and CDR2 YFSETQ. The CDR3 runs to 15 residues. Trimming took off 4 bases at V and 0 bases at J, with 13 bases between the two ends. CDR3 DNA sequence: TGCGCCAGCAGCCCCCTACAGGGTATGAACACTGAAGCTTTCTTT. It codes for CASSPLQGMNTEAFF.

The chain recombines TRBV5-8 with TRBJ1-5; 7 nucleotides match TRBD1. The CDR3 sequence is 15 residues long. V shed 6 bases, J shed 4 bases, and the junction held 10 bases outside the gene matches. Germline V gives CDR1 SGHTS, CDR2 YDEGEE. The CDR3 is CASTLEGAYNQPQHF. The CDR3 region has the DNA TGTGCCAGCACCCTCGAGGGGGCTTATAATCAGCCCCAGCATTTT.

As regards this clone: This specimen includes other DNA sequences encoding the same CDR3. V and J are TRBV5-6 and TRBJ1-3, with 7 bases aligning to TRBD1. Germline CDR1 reads SGHDT; CDR2 reads YYEEEE. This CDR3 is built from 16 residues. Germline trimming cut 0 bases from V and 0 bases from J; bases unmatched to any gene: 3. This chain's CDR3 is CASSLGQGTSGNTIYF. CDR3 DNA sequence: TGTGCCAGCAGCTTGGGACAGGGAACCTCTGGAAACACCATATATTTT.